This T cell receptor (beta chain) was identified in a study of T cells after yellow fever vaccination (dated by TCRdb to the late 2010s). Looking at the study overall: The SMART-Seq v4 Ultra Low Input RNA kit was used to prepare libraries from fractions with low cell numbers. To follow T-cell clones before and after both primary and booster YFV17D yellow fever vaccination, bulk TCR alpha and beta repertoires underwent longitudinal sequencing. Two healthy male donors, one aged 18 to 29 and one aged 30 to 40 years, made up the cohort. Blood samples were taken at several timepoints before and after primary and secondary immunization, and bulk PBMC replicates and cell subsets were isolated. Findings and caveats that apply to the study as a whole: FACS-sorted repertoires could contain abundant contaminating clonotypes from the bulk population, so computational filtering was required. The secondary T-cell response was found to be weaker but faster than the primary response, with a peak reached on day 5 rather than on day 15. Most clones expanded after primary vaccination (roughly 96% of CD4 and 88% of CD8) were re-detected after the booster, suggesting that broad memory maintenance occurred. A small fraction of clonotypes showed up in both the CD4 and CD8 compartments, probably as a result of convergent recombination. Only two donors were included in the study, so the extent to which the findings can be generalized is limited.

TCR cDNA was synthesized by 5'RACE template switching, which introduced a universal primer site and unique molecular identifiers. Priming for cDNA synthesis came from both the TCR alpha and TCR beta constant segments. Library amplification used two PCR steps, and the second PCR step added sample barcodes and sequencing adapters. Sequencing of libraries was performed on Illumina HiSeq 2500 (2x100 bp) or NovaSeq (2x150 bp). On the study's bioinformatics: MIGEC handled demultiplexing of reads and collapsing into UMI consensus sequences, while MiXCR performed V(D)J alignment. Vaccine-responding clonotypes were defined with edgeR using replicate PBMC samples, requiring FDR below 0.01 and a log2 fold change above 5 up to day 15. Each bulk clonotype received a CD4 or CD8 identity based on whether the sequenced CD4 or CD8 repertoire contained that clonotype at higher abundance. TCRdb passed the public sequencing reads through fastp at Q25 and MiXCR, retaining productive beta sequences. Identical CDR3 proteins give one entry, which carries the most common genes and DNA. TCRdb's processing, not the authors' own work, is the source of the V and J calls. The sample records about 550,000 distinct CDR3 sequences, 15% to 20% of which are singletons. The top ten clonotypes cover more than 13% of the sample.

According to the study, the label for this sample's treatment or condition signals: live attenuated yellow fever vaccine strain. At each blood-draw timepoint, two biological replicates of bulk PBMCs were collected. A standard Ficoll-Paque protocol was used to isolate PBMCs from peripheral blood. TriZol was used to extract RNA from bulk PBMCs, CD4 and CD8 fractions, and dextramer-positive and dextramer-negative fractions. This clonotype was observed a few times. It lacks a known antigen. No much larger clonotype is one base removed from it; base qualities were not supplied. A distance of 10 bases separates the germline ends of V and J, which lose 5 bases and 2 bases respectively. The germline V gene yields SGHTA for CDR1 and FQGNSA for CDR2. Spanning cysteine to phenylalanine, the CDR3 consists of 13 amino acids. Kept here is only the CDR3 DNA, which spans 39 bases and is read in frame from base 1.

This sample comprised PBMCs, obtained 15 days after the yellow fever booster vaccination. The origin of this receptor is a man aged 25-45 years who received the YFV17D yellow fever vaccine. Recombination linked TRBV7-2 to TRBJ2-7; no D gene is confidently identified. The DNA sequence follows: TGTGCCAGCAGCAAATCGAGCACCTACGAGCAGTACTTC. Its translation is CASSKSSTYEQYF.